Listed below are T cell receptor beta chains from one sample, sequenced in a study of T cells after yellow fever vaccination. TCRdb independently ran MiXCR on the 5' RACE reads; one entry per CDR3 protein. The sample has roughly 400,000 distinct CDR3 sequences; about 17% are singletons. This specimen consisted of PBMCs, obtained before the yellow fever booster vaccination. These receptors were obtained from a man younger than 35 who received the YFV17D yellow fever vaccine. The conserved cysteine and the conserved F or W are not part of the CDR3 here.

j_gene | v_gene | CDR3aa
TRBJ2-2 | TRBV25-1 | ASSDPGGTGELF
TRBJ2-5 | TRBV4-3 | ASSQRTSGGVSWETQY
TRBJ1-1 | TRBV19 | ASSKDRHEAF
TRBJ2-1 | TRBV5-1 | ASSFTGTGDNEQF
TRBJ2-7 | TRBV7-2 | ASSTPYAGHTYEQY
TRBJ2-5 | TRBV7-2 | ASSSYQAGETQY
TRBJ2-3 | TRBV12-3/TRBV12-4 | ASSLRLAGVTDTQY
TRBJ2-3 | TRBV20-1 | SASSGTYTDTQY
TRBJ2-3 | TRBV20-1 | SASSRPQGGDTQY
TRBJ2-2 | TRBV6-6 | ASSYSRSGGRTGELF
TRBJ1-1 | TRBV18 | ASSPQTPRGTEAF
TRBJ2-5 | TRBV7-7 | ASSPGLAGEQETQY
TRBJ2-3 | TRBV19 | ASSTTLAGPSDTQY
TRBJ2-5 | TRBV7-9 | ASSPQGEGPKETQY
TRBJ2-2 | TRBV12-3/TRBV12-4 | ASSSAVGNTGELF
TRBJ2-7 | TRBV15 | ATSDRRGREQY
TRBJ2-1 | TRBV20-1 | SARVPGGRSYNEQF
TRBJ1-1 | TRBV5-1 | ASSSYRDRTEAF
TRBJ2-5 | TRBV5-1 | ASSSQATQETQY
TRBJ1-4 | TRBV10-3 | ASRQGENEKLF
TRBJ1-6 | TRBV4-2 | ASSRKEVRGNSPLH
TRBJ1-5 | TRBV20-1 | SARSGGNQPQH
TRBJ1-4 | TRBV4-3 | ASSQESGGRNEKLF
TRBJ1-5 | TRBV20-1 | SARPRDLQGVEPQH
TRBJ2-1 | TRBV29-1 | SVAGLVLADEQF
TRBJ1-5 | TRBV20-1 | SASLSGGQPQH
TRBJ2-3 | TRBV4-3 | ASSQESGGAPTQY
TRBJ1-1 | TRBV4-3 | ASSQMTVTNTEAF
TRBJ2-6 | TRBV4-1 | ASSPITGGAGANVLT
TRBJ2-2 | TRBV5-4 | ASSFPGGNTGELF
TRBJ2-5 | TRBV5-1 | ASSPNSPGQQETQY
TRBJ1-6 | TRBV27 | ASSERGTPLH
TRBJ1-2 | TRBV29-1 | SADENYGYT
TRBJ2-1 | TRBV7-8 | ASSFRTSGNEQF
TRBJ1-5 | TRBV6-2/TRBV6-3 | ASSYRGEDQPQH
TRBJ1-4 | TRBV5-1 | ASSLATGATNEKLF
TRBJ1-2 | TRBV18 | ASSPEEDYGYT
TRBJ1-1 | TRBV10-3 | AISATSNTEAF
TRBJ2-7 | TRBV27 | ASSSSSRQGQD
TRBJ1-4 | TRBV18 | ASSPLGGGNEKLF